This TCR beta chain was sequenced in a study of blood T cell repertoires in COVID-19. This CDR3 has 13 amino acids. Germline V gives CDR1 KGHSH, CDR2 LQKENI. The V end was cut by 5 bases, the J end by 4 bases, with 11 bases between. Data came from immunoSEQ multiplex PCR; TCRdb stores just in-frame clones and leaves some out. Among approximately 250,000 clones listed, 88% were seen once. Specimen: PBMCs or T cells enriched from blood (not recorded which). The chain joins TRBV18 to TRBJ1-1; D unclear. This TCR came from a middle-aged woman with acute COVID-19. The DNA for the CDR3 is TGTGCCAGCTCAGCCACAGAGGGCACTGAAGCTTTCTTT. Translated, it gives CASSATEGTEAFF.